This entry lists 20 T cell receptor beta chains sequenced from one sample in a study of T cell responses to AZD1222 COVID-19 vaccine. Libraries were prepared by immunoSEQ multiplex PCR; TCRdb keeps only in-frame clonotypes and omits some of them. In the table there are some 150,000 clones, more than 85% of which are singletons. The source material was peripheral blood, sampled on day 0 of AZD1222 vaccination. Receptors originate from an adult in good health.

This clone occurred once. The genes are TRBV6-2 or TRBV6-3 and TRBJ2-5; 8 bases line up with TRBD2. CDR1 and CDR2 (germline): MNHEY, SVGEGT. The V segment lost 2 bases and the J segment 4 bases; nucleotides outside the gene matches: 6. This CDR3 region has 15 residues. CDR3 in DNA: TGTGCCAGCAGTTACCGGGGGGGCCTATCAGAGACCCAGTACTTC. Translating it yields CASSYRGGLSETQYF.

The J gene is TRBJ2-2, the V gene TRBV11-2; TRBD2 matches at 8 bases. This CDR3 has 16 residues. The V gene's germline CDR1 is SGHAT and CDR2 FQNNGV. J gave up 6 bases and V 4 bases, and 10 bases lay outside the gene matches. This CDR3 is CASSSNRAGGAGELFF. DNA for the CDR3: TGTGCCAGCAGCTCTAATCGCGCGGGAGGCGCCGGGGAGCTGTTTTTT.

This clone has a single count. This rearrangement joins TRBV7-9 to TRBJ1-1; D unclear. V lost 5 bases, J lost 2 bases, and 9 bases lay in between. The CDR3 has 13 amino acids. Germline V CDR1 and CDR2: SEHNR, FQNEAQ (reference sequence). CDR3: CASSEQTNTEAFF. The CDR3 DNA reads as TGTGCCAGCAGCGAGCAGACAAACACTGAAGCTTTCTTT. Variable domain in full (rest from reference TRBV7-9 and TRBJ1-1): DTGVSQNPRHKITKRGQNVTFRCDPISEHNRLYWYRQTLGQGPEFLTYFQNEAQLEKSRLLSDRFSAERPKGSFSTLEIQRTEQGDSAMYLCASSEQTNTEAFFGQGTRLTVV.

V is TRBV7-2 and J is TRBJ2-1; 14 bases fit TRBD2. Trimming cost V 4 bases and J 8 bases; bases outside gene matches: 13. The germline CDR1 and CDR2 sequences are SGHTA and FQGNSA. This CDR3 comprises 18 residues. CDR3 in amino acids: CASSYSRTSGRSWDEQFF. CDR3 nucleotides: TGTGCCAGCAGCTATTCCAGGACTAGCGGGAGGTCGTGGGATGAGCAGTTCTTC.

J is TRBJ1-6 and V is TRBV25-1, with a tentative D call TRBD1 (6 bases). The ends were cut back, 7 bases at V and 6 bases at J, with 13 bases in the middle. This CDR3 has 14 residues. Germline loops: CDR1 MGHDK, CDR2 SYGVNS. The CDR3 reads CASTGTGFNSPLHF. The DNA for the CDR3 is TGTGCCAGCACCGGAACAGGGTTTAATTCACCCCTCCACTTT.

The CDR3 sequence: CASSIGMMGGDGQPQHF. As DNA, the CDR3 is TGTGCCAGTAGTATAGGGATGATGGGAGGTGACGGGCAGCCCCAGCATTTT. V and J are TRBV19 and TRBJ1-5; no clear D. The germline CDR1 and CDR2 sequences are LNHDA and SQIVND (reference sequence). The CDR3 runs to 17 residues. V lost 1 base and J 7 bases, leaving 20 bases between the germline ends.

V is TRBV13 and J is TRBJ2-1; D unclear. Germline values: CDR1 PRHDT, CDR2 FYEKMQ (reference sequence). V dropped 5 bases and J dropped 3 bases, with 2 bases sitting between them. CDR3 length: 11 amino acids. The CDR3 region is CASSHYNEQFF. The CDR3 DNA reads TGTGCCAGCAGCCACTACAATGAGCAGTTCTTC.

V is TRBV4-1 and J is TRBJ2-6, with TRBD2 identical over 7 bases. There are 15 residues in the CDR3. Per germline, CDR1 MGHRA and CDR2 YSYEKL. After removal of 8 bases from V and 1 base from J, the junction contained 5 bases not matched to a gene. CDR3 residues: CASGNGGSGANVLTF. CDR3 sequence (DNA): TGCGCCAGCGGCAACGGGGGGTCTGGGGCCAACGTCCTGACTTTC.

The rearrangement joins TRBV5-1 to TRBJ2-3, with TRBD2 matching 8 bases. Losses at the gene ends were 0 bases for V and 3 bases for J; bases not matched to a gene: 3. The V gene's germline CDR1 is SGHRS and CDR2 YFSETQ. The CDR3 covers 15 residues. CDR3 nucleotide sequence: TGCGCCAGCAGCTTGGGTCCGGGGGGGACAGATACGCAGTATTTT. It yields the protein CASSLGPGGTDTQYF.

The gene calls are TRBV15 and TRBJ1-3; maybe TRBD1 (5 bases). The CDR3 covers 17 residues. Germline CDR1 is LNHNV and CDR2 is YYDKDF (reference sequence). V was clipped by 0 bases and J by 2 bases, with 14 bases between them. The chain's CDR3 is CATSRDTGAGAGNTIYF. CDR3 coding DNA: TGTGCCACCAGCAGAGATACAGGTGCCGGGGCTGGAAACACCATATATTTT. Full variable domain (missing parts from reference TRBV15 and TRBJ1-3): DAMVIQNPRYQVTQFGKPVTLSCSQTLNHNVMYWYQQKSSQAPKLLFHYYDKDFNNEADTPDNFQSRRPNTSFCFLDIRSPGLGDTAMYLCATSRDTGAGAGNTIYFGEGSWLTVV.

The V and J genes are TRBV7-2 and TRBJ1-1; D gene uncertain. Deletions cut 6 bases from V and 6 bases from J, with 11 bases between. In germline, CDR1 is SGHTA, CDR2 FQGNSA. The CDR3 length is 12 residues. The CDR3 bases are TGTGCCAGCAGTCCCCGGGGAGCTGAAGCTTTCTTT. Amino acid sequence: CASSPRGAEAFF.

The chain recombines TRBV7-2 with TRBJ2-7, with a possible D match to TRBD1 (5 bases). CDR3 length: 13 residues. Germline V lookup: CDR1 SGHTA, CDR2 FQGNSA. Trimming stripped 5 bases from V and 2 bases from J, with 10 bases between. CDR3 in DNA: TGTGCCAGCAGCGCAGGGTTTACCTACGAGCAGTACTTC. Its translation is CASSAGFTYEQYF.

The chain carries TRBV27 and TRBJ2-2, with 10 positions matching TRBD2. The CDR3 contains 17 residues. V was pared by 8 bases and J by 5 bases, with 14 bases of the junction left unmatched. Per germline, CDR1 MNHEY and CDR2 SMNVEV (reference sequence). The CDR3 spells CASLAGSGRVWTGELFF. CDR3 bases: TGTGCCAGCCTCGCGGGGAGCGGGAGGGTTTGGACCGGGGAGCTGTTTTTT.

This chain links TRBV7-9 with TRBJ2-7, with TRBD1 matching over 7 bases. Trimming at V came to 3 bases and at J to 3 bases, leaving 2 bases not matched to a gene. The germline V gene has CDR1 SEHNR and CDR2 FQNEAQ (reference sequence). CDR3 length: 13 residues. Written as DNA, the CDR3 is TGTGCCAGCAGCTTCGACAGGGACTACGAGCAGTACTTC. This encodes CASSFDRDYEQYF.

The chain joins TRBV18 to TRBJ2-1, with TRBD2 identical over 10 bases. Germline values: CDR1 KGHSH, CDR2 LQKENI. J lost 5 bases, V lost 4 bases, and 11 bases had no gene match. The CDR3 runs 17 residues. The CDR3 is CASSLQPGLAPNNEQFF. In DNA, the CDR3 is TGTGCCAGCTCACTTCAACCGGGACTAGCGCCAAACAATGAGCAGTTCTTC. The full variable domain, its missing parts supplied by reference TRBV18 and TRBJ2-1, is NAGVMQNPRHLVRRRGQEARLRCSPMKGHSHVYWYRQLPEEGLKFMVYLQKENIIDESGMPKERFSAEFPKEGPSILRIQQVVRGDSAAYFCASSLQPGLAPNNEQFFGPGTRLTVL.

The CDR3 protein is CASSRDGEQFF. The CDR3 DNA follows: TGTGCCAGCAGCCGTGACGGTGAGCAGTTCTTC. The V call is TRBV5-4, the J call TRBJ2-1, with unresolved D. This CDR3 is 11 amino acids long. From germline, CDR1 is SGHNT and CDR2 YYREEE (reference sequence). Trimming removed 4 bases at V and 9 bases at J, with 8 bases between.

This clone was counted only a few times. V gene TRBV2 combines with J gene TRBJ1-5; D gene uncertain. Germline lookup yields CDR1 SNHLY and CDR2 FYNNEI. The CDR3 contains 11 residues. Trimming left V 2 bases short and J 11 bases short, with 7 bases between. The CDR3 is CASSELEAQHF. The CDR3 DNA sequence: TGTGCCAGCAGTGAACTAGAGGCCCAGCATTTT.

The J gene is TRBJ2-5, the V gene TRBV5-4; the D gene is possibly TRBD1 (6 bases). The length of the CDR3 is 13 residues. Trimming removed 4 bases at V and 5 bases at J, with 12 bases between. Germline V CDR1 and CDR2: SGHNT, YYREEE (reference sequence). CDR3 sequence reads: CASSADQGETQYF. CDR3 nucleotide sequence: TGTGCCAGCAGCGCCGACCAGGGGGAGACCCAGTACTTC. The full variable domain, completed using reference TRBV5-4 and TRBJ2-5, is ETGVTQSPTHLIKTRGQQVTLRCSSQSGHNTVSWYQQALGQGPQFIFQYYREEENGRGNFPPRFSGLQFPNYSSELNVNALELDDSALYLCASSADQGETQYFGPGTRLLVL.

The CDR3 coding sequence is TGTGCCAGTAGTATCCCAACCAGGCAGGGCGACACTGAAGCTTTCTTT. Its translation is CASSIPTRQGDTEAFF. V usage is TRBV19 and J usage is TRBJ1-1, with TRBD1 as a possible D gene (5 bases). The V and J ends lost 3 bases and 3 bases respectively, with 17 bases between them. CDR3 length equals 16 residues. Germline CDR1 is LNHDA and CDR2 is SQIVND (reference sequence).

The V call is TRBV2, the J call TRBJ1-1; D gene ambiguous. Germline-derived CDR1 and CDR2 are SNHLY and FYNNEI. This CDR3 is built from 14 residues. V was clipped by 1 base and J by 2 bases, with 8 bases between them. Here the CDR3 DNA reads TGTGCCAGCAGTGAAGGGGAGGGTAACACTGAAGCTTTCTTT. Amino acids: CASSEGEGNTEAFF.